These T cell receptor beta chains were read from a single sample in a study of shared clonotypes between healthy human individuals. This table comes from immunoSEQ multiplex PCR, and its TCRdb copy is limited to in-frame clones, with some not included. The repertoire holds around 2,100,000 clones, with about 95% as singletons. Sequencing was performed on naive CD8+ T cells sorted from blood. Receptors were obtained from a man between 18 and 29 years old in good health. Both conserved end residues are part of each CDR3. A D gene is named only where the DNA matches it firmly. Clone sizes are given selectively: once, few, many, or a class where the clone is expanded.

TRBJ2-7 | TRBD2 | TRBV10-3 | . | CAISDGGLAIFEQYF | TGTGCCATCAGTGACGGCGGACTAGCAATCTTCGAGCAGTACTTC
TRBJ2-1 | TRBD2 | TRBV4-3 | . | CASSQVAGSEDEQFF | TGCGCCAGCAGCCAAGTAGCGGGATCGGAGGATGAGCAGTTCTTC
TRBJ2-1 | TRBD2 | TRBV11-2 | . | CASSFLTSGGASEQFF | TGTGCCAGCAGCTTCCTGACTAGCGGGGGGGCGAGTGAGCAGTTCTTC
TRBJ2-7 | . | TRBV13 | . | CASSLMADEQYF | TGTGCCAGCAGCTTAATGGCGGACGAGCAGTACTTC
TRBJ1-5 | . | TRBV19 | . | CASSVGLGQPQHF | TGTGCCAGTAGTGTTGGGCTTGGGCAGCCCCAGCATTTT
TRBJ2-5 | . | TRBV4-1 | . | CASSFTDGETQYF | TGCGCCAGCAGCTTCACGGACGGTGAGACCCAGTACTTC
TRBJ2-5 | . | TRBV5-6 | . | CASSWAGKETQYF | TGTGCCAGCAGCTGGGCGGGGAAAGAGACCCAGTACTTC
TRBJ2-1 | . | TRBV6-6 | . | CASSYERLEEQFF | TGTGCCAGCAGTTACGAAAGACTGGAGGAGCAGTTCTTC
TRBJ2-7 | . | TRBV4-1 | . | CASSQAGVSYEQYF | TGCGCCAGCAGCCAAGCCGGGGTCTCCTACGAGCAGTACTTC
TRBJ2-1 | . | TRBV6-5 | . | CASSYDRYNEQFF | TGTGCCAGCAGTTATGACCGATACAATGAGCAGTTCTTC
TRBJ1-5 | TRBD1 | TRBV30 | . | CAWSVLSGGGSQPQHF | TGTGCCTGGAGTGTACTGTCAGGGGGCGGATCTCAGCCCCAGCATTTT
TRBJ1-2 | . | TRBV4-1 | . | CASSQDGRSWTYGYTF | TGCGCCAGCAGCCAAGACGGCAGGTCATGGACCTATGGCTACACCTTC
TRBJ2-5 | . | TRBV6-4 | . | CASSYLPQETQYF | TGTGCCAGCAGTTACCTTCCCCAAGAGACCCAGTACTTC
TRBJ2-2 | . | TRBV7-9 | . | CASSLVWNTGELFF | TGTGCCAGCAGCTTAGTCTGGAACACCGGGGAGCTGTTTTTT
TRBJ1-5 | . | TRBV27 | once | CASSFGSGNQPQHF | TGTGCCAGCAGTTTCGGTAGCGGGAATCAGCCCCAGCATTTT
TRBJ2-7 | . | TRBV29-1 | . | CSVGDPYTYEQYF | TGCAGCGTTGGGGACCCTTACACCTACGAGCAGTACTTC
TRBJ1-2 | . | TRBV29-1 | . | CSVGTGSNYGYTF | TGCAGCGTTGGGACCGGTAGTAACTATGGCTACACCTTC
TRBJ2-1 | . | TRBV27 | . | CASSLFGHGDNEQFF | TGTGCCAGCAGTTTATTCGGGCACGGGGACAATGAGCAGTTCTTC
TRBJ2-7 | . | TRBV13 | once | CASSTEQGTYEQYF | TGTGCCAGCAGCACCGAACAGGGAACGTACGAGCAGTACTTC
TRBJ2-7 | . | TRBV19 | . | CASSAGQSYEQYF | TGTGCCAGTAGTGCGGGACAGTCTTACGAGCAGTACTTC
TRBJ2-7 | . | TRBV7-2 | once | CASSYRTVDYEQYF | TGTGCCAGCAGCTACCGAACGGTGGACTACGAGCAGTACTTC
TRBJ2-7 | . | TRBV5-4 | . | CASSLGGQEQYF | TGTGCCAGCAGCTTGGGGGGGCAAGAGCAGTACTTC
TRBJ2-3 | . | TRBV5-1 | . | CASSLFGGFPTDTQYF | TGCGCCAGCAGCTTGTTTGGGGGGTTCCCCACAGATACGCAGTATTTT
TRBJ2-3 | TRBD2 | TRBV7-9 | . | CASSPGLAGEADTQYF | TGTGCCAGCAGCCCAGGACTAGCGGGAGAGGCGGATACGCAGTATTTT
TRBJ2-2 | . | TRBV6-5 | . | CASSLIENTGELFF | TGTGCCAGCAGTTTAATCGAAAACACCGGGGAGCTGTTTTTT
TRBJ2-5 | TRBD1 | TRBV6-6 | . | CASSKGQVRETQYF | TGTGCCAGCAGTAAGGGACAGGTTAGGGAGACCCAGTACTTC
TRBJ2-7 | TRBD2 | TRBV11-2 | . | CASSAQGLAGTYEQYF | TGTGCCAGCAGCGCCCAGGGACTAGCGGGTACCTACGAGCAGTACTTC
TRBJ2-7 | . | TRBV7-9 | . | CASSLGAASYEQYF | TGTGCCAGCAGCTTAGGGGCGGCTTCCTACGAGCAGTACTTC
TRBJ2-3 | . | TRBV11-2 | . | CASSPWGRSRVPDVSQYF | TGTGCCAGCAGCCCGTGGGGGAGAAGCCGGGTTCCTGATGTATCGCAGTATTTT
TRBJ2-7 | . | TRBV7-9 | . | CASRKGDHYEQYF | TGTGCCAGCAGGAAAGGGGACCACTACGAGCAGTACTTC
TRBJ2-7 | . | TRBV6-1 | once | CASSEGPASSYEQYF | TGTGCCAGCAGTGAAGGGCCAGCGAGCTCCTACGAGCAGTACTTC
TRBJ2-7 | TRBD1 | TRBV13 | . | CASSVGTGEYEQYF | TGTGCCAGCAGCGTCGGGACAGGAGAGTACGAGCAGTACTTC
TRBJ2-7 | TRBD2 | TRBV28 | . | CASSLMASGGALSYEQYF | TGTGCCAGCAGTTTAATGGCTAGCGGGGGGGCACTCTCCTACGAGCAGTACTTC
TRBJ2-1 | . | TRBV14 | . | CASSQGREPRYNEQFF | TGTGCCAGCAGCCAAGGGCGAGAGCCTCGCTACAATGAGCAGTTCTTC
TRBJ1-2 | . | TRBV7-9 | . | CASSSGLTESNYGYTF | TGTGCCAGCAGCTCTGGTTTGACGGAATCTAACTATGGCTACACCTTC
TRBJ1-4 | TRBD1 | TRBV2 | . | CASSDTGEQLHAKLFF | TGTGCCAGCAGTGATACAGGGGAGCAGCTCCACGCAAAACTGTTTTTT
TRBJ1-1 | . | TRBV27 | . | CASRGDTGGPEAFF | TGTGCCAGCAGGGGGGACACCGGCGGGCCTGAAGCTTTCTTT
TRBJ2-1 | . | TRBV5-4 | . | CASETDSREQFF | TGTGCCAGCGAGACCGACAGCCGTGAGCAGTTCTTC
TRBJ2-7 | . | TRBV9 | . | CASSVGGLEHEQYF | TGTGCCAGCAGCGTAGGCGGCCTCGAACACGAGCAGTACTTC
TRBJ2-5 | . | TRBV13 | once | CASSSGAQETQYF | TGTGCCAGCAGCTCAGGGGCCCAAGAGACCCAGTACTTC
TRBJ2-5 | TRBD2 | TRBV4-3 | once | CASSQVAAGVGETQYF | TGCGCCAGCAGCCAAGTAGCAGCGGGAGTAGGGGAGACCCAGTACTTC
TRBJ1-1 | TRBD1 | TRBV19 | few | CASTLTGVFTEAFF | TGTGCCAGTACCCTGACAGGGGTCTTCACTGAAGCTTTCTTT
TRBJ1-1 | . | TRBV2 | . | CASSGGSQIWAEAFF | TGTGCCAGCAGTGGGGGGTCCCAGATCTGGGCTGAAGCTTTCTTT
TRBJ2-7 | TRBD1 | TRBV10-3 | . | CAISEPEPPGDRSSYEQYF | TGTGCCATCAGTGAGCCGGAGCCGCCTGGGGACAGGAGCTCCTACGAGCAGTACTTC
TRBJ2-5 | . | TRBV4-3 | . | CASSQDPGGETQYF | TGCGCCAGCAGCCAAGATCCGGGTGGGGAGACCCAGTACTTC
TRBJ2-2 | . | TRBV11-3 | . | CASSFVANTGELFF | TGTGCCAGCAGCTTCGTAGCTAACACCGGGGAGCTGTTTTTT
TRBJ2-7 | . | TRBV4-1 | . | CASSVRDVTSYEQYF | TGCGCCAGCAGCGTACGGGACGTGACTTCTTACGAGCAGTACTTC
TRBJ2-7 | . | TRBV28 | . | CASSQSWEVGSYEQYF | TGTGCCAGCAGCCAAAGCTGGGAAGTGGGTTCCTACGAGCAGTACTTC
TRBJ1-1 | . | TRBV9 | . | CASSVTPGWGNTEAFF | TGTGCCAGCAGCGTGACACCAGGGTGGGGCAACACTGAAGCTTTCTTT
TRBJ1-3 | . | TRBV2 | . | CASSEGVEKGNTIYF | TGTGCCAGCAGTGAAGGAGTGGAGAAGGGAAACACCATATATTTT
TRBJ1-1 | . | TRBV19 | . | CASSFFAGNTEAFF | TGTGCCAGTAGTTTTTTCGCGGGGAACACTGAAGCTTTCTTT
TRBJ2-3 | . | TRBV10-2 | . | CASSRDFTDTQYF | TGCGCCAGCAGTCGGGACTTCACAGATACGCAGTATTTT
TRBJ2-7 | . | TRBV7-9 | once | CASSLSPDNPYEQYF | TGTGCCAGCAGCTTATCCCCGGATAATCCCTACGAGCAGTACTTC